This T cell receptor beta chain was found in a study of shared clonotypes between healthy human individuals. The trim removed 4 bases at V and 6 bases at J, leaving 10 bases unmatched. CDR3 length: 15 amino acids. CDR1 SGHRS and CDR2 YFSETQ come from the germline V gene. Findings and limits, study-wide: Apart from blood, nothing was sampled; tissue repertoires likely differ.

CD45RA-negative memory and CD45RA+ naive subsets were split from the CD4+ cells. With respect to this clone: Its target is not known.

Several immunoSEQ 96-well plates shared each subset's DNA, each plate a replicate. Original data processing: As immunoSEQ supplied junction-only sequences (without quality scores), filtering differed. The table came from immunoSEQ multiplex PCR; TCRdb's copy has only in-frame clones and leaves some out. That table gives V, J and clone size, and the DNA gave D and trimming. The profile covers over 2 million clones, with less than 95% appearing a single time and 0.37% taken by the ten largest. The sample was naive CD4+ T cells from PBMCs. This sample's subset: CD45RA+ positively selected. The chain joins TRBV5-1 to TRBJ1-5; 7 bases are shared with TRBD1. The clonotype comes from a man between 18 and 29 years old in good health. Some clones in this sample may be carry-over from other donors' samples. CDR3 amino acids: CASSPLGTEGQPQHF. CDR3 coding DNA: TGCGCCAGCAGCCCACTTGGGACAGAGGGTCAGCCCCAGCATTTT.